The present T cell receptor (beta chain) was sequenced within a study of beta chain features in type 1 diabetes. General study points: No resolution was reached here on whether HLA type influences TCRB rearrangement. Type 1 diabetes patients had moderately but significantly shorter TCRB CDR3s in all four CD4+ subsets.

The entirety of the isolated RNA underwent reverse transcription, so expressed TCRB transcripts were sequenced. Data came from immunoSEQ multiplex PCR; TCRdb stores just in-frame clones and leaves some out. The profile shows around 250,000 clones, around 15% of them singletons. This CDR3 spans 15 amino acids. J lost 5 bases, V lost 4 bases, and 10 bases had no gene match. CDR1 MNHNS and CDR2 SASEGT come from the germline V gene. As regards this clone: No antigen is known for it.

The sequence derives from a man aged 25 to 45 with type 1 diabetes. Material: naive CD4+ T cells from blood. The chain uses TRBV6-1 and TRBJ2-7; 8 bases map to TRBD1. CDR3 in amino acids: CASSAQGAFGNEQYF. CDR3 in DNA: TGTGCCAGCAGTGCCCAGGGGGCCTTCGGGAACGAGCAGTACTTC.